This TCR beta chain derives from a study of beta chain features in type 1 diabetes (dated by TCRdb to the late 2010s). Regarding the research as a whole: Patients and healthy donors did not differ in mean age, gender distribution, total cell number or subset yield. A total of roughly 98,000,000 sorted cells were examined across all samples, and RNA yield correlated strongly with the number of cells per subset. The study compared the TCRB repertoires of sorted circulating CD4+ T cell subsets in recently diagnosed type 1 diabetes patients with those in matched healthy donors. Whereas all 28 donors provided naive and central memory subsets, regulatory and stem cell-like memory subsets were isolated from just 8 patients and about 8 healthy donors.

A single peripheral blood draw of roughly 0.11 L on average was collected from each donor into heparinised tubes. A BD FACSAria II and a panel including CD45RO, CCR7, CD25, CD127, CD95 and CD27 were used to sort naive, central memory, regulatory and stem cell-like memory CD4+ T cells. All sorted populations exceeded 95% purity. PBMCs were separated immediately by Lymphoprep density gradient centrifugation and were stained directly, without being cultured. So that batch effects would be minimized, each experiment stained and sorted samples in pairs, pairing one healthy donor with one patient. On the study overall, not on this receptor specifically: Type 1 diabetes patients showed a moderate but significant shortening of TCRB CDR3 length in all four CD4+ subsets. Because cDNA was sequenced instead of genomic DNA, highly expressing activated cells could be over-represented, though the groups showed no difference in activation or CD3 levels. PCR might favor shorter templates, but patient and control samples were amplified and corrected together, so any skew would affect both groups equally. Naive, central memory and regulatory TCRB repertoires appeared to be more similar among patients than among healthy donors. At VDJ recombination sites, type 1 diabetes patients had fewer insertions and more deleted nucleotides, which implies abnormalities in thymic rearrangement. HLA sub-analyses involved small numbers of individuals, so any influence of HLA type on TCRB rearrangement remained unresolved.

As encoded in the germline V gene, CDR1 is MNHNS while CDR2 is SASEGT. At the junction V is shortened by 6 bases and J by 5 bases, with 17 bases in between. From the cysteine through the phenylalanine, the CDR3 covers 14 amino acids. The sequence is cut down to CDR3 DNA, 42 bases in frame from base 1. This clone was seen once. The antigen this receptor binds is unknown. No much larger clone is present one base from it, and per-base qualities are unavailable. The entire amount of isolated RNA was reverse transcribed using the High Capacity cDNA Reverse Transcription Kit, so the sequenced TCRB transcripts were expressed ones. Deep immunoSEQ sequencing was performed on naive, central memory and regulatory T cell samples, with an average of roughly 3.5 million total reads per sample. Sorted cells were lysed in RLT buffer, and RNA was extracted using DNase-treated RNeasy Micro or Mini kits according to cell number. To prevent cross-contamination, each cell subset was processed individually, whereas patient and healthy donor samples were processed jointly. TCRB sequences were amplified from cDNA with the immunoSEQ multiplex PCR, producing 87-bp fragments spanning the CDR3 region. Sequencing of the amplicons was performed on the Illumina HiSeq platform. The source study handled its data this way. Synthetic template baselines were used to correct PCR bias computationally, reads within Hamming distance 2 were collapsed together, and singletons that could not be merged were discarded. By aligning reads against IMGT, V, D and J genes, CDR3 length, and insertions or deletions at six rearrangement sites were assigned. Within each subset, clonotype counts were normalized to sorted cell number, after which true diversity and Gini coefficients were computed with the tcR R package. The overlap coefficient, calculated on TCRB nucleotide sequences, was used to quantify repertoire sharing. Out-of-frame TCRB sequences from naive cells were analyzed as a proxy for the pre-selection repertoire. TCRdb's version of the immuneACCESS table is confined to in-frame rearrangements and falls short of the full clone set. An unresolved V gene accounts for under half of the shortfall where checked; the remainder is of unknown origin. The DNA gave D and trimming, while V, J and clone size come from that table. The table for this sample lists roughly 730,000 clones; 13% of them were counted only once. Around 0.022% of the sample is held by the ten biggest clonotypes.

The chain is made from TRBV6-1 and TRBJ2-7; TRBD2 might be the D gene, on 5 matching bases. Sequencing was carried out using naive CD4+ T cells from blood. The cell subset or site label, read with the paper, signifies: true naive CD4+ T cells. The TCR sequence derives from a man between 18 and 35 years old with type 1 diabetes. The sequenced DNA: TGTGCCAGCAGGGAGGCGGCCACGTGGGACGAGCAGTACTTC. Protein translation: CASREAATWDEQYF.